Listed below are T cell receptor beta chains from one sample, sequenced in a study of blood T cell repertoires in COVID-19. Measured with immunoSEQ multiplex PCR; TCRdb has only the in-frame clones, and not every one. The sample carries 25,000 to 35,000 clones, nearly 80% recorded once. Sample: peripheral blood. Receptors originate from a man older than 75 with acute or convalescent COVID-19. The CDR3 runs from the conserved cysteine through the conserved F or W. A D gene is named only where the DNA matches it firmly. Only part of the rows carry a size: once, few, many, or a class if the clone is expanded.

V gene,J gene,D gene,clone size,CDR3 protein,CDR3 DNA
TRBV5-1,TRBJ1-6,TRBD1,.,CASNQGQGRSPLHF,TGCGCCAGCAACCAAGGACAGGGGCGGTCACCCCTCCACTTT
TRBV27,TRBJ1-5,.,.,CASRPEQGSNQPQHF,TGTGCCAGCAGACCGGAACAGGGAAGCAATCAGCCCCAGCATTTT
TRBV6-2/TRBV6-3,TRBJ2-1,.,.,CASSSVLGTEQFF,TGTGCCAGCAGTTCGGTTCTAGGTACTGAGCAGTTCTTC
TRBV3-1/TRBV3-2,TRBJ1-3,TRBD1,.,CASRAGGGNTIYF,TGTGCCAGCAGAGCAGGGGGCGGGAACACCATATATTTT
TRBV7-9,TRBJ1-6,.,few,CASSLGEGDSYNSPLHF,TGTGCCAGCAGCTTAGGTGAGGGGGACTCCTATAATTCACCCCTCCACTTT
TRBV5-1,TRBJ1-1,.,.,CASSYSGKNTEAFF,TGCGCCAGCAGCTACTCCGGGAAGAACACTGAAGCTTTCTTT
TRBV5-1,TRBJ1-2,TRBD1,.,CASSPGTGGDSYGYTF,TGCGCCAGCAGCCCCGGGACAGGGGGTGATAGCTATGGCTACACCTTC
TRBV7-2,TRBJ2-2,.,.,CASSLARASGTGELFF,TGTGCCAGCAGCTTAGCGCGGGCCAGCGGCACCGGGGAGCTGTTTTTT
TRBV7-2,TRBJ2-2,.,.,CASSALGRGTGELFF,TGTGCCAGCAGCGCCCTAGGGCGGGGTACCGGGGAGCTGTTTTTT
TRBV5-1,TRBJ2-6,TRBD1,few,CASSSGQGGRANVLTF,TGCGCCAGCAGCTCCGGACAGGGAGGCCGGGCCAACGTCCTGACTTTC
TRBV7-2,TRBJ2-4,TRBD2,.,CASSLGSGGGKNIQYF,TGTGCCAGCAGCTTAGGTAGCGGGGGGGGCAAAAACATTCAGTACTTC
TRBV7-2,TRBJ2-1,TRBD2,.,CASSLRGPPLAGEGDEQFF,TGTGCCAGCAGCTTGAGGGGTCCGCCACTAGCGGGGGAGGGGGATGAGCAGTTCTTC
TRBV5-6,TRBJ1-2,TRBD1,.,CASSPGQGHYGYTF,TGTGCCAGCAGCCCCGGACAGGGGCACTATGGCTACACCTTC
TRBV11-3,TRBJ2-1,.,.,CASSLGGVRTYNEQFF,TGTGCCAGCAGCTTAGGGGGGGTAAGGACCTACAATGAGCAGTTCTTC
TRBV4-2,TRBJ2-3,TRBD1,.,CASRGQGASVTDTQYF,TGTGCCAGCAGAGGACAGGGGGCTAGTGTGACAGATACGCAGTATTTT
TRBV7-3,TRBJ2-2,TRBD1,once,CASSLSGAGQAGELFF,TGTGCCAGCAGCTTAAGTGGGGCCGGACAGGCCGGGGAGCTGTTTTTT
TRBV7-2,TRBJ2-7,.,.,CASSLGPSEQYF,TGTGCCAGCAGCTTGGGCCCTTCCGAGCAGTACTTC
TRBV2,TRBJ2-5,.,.,CASNLARGETQYF,TGTGCCAGCAATTTGGCGCGGGGTGAGACCCAGTACTTC
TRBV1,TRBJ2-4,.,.,CTSSQDLAGDPKNIQYF,TGCACCAGCAGCCAAGATCTAGCGGGGGACCCCAAAAACATTCAGTACTTC
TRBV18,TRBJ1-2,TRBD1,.,CASSPPDRAFGYTF,TGTGCCAGCTCACCCCCTGACAGGGCTTTTGGCTACACCTTC
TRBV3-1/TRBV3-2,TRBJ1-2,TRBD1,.,CASARIGQGAIYYTF,TGTGCCAGCGCACGCATAGGACAGGGGGCGATTTACTACACCTTC
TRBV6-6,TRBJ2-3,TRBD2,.,CASSKLRLAGNSPSSTDTQYF,TGTGCCAGCAGCAAACTCCGACTAGCGGGGAACTCACCTTCTAGCACAGATACGCAGTATTTT
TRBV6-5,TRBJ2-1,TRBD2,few,CASRLAGGPYNEQFF,TGTGCCAGCAGACTAGCGGGGGGACCTTACAATGAGCAGTTCTTC
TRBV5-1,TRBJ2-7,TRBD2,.,CASSLAGLAGGYEQYF,TGCGCCAGCAGCTTGGCCGGTCTAGCGGGGGGCTACGAGCAGTACTTC
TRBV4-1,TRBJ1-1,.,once,CASSQGVGGAFF,TGCGCCAGCAGCCAAGGGGTGGGGGGAGCTTTCTTT
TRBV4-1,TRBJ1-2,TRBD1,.,CASSQDRNLRDSHGYTF,TGCGCCAGCAGCCAAGACCGTAACCTCCGGGACAGTCATGGCTACACCTTC
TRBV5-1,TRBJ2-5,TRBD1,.,CASSRGQGEETQYF,TGCGCCAGCAGCCGAGGACAGGGGGAAGAGACCCAGTACTTC
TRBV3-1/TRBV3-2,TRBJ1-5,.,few,CASSQDKGQPQHF,TGTGCCAGCAGCCAAGACAAGGGGCAGCCCCAGCATTTT
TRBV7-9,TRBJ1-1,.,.,CASSPRGEGEAFF,TGTGCCAGCAGCCCACGAGGGGAGGGGGAAGCTTTCTTT
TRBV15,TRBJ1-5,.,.,CATSRSGGAWPQHF,TGTGCCACCAGCAGATCTGGGGGGGCCTGGCCCCAGCATTTT
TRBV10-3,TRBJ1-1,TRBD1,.,CAIRGQGRGAEAFF,TGTGCCATCAGAGGACAGGGACGAGGCGCTGAAGCTTTCTTT
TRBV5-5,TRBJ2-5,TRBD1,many,CASSFRTGETQYF,TGTGCCAGCAGCTTTAGGACAGGGGAGACCCAGTACTTC
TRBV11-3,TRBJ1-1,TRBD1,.,CASSKETGVGTEAFF,TGTGCCAGCAGCAAAGAAACAGGGGTGGGGACTGAAGCTTTCTTT
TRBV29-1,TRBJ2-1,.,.,CSGGRGTGDTEQFF,TGCAGCGGGGGCCGGGGTACGGGCGACACTGAGCAGTTCTTC
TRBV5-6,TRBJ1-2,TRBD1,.,CASSLGQGASIYGYTF,TGTGCCAGCAGCCTTGGACAGGGGGCTAGTATCTATGGCTACACCTTC
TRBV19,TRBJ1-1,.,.,CASSNTGLAEAFF,TGTGCCAGTAGTAATACAGGTCTCGCTGAAGCTTTCTTT
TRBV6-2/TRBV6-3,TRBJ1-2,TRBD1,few,CASSYSIQGAGGYTF,TGTGCCAGCAGTTACTCGATTCAGGGGGCCGGCGGCTACACCTTC